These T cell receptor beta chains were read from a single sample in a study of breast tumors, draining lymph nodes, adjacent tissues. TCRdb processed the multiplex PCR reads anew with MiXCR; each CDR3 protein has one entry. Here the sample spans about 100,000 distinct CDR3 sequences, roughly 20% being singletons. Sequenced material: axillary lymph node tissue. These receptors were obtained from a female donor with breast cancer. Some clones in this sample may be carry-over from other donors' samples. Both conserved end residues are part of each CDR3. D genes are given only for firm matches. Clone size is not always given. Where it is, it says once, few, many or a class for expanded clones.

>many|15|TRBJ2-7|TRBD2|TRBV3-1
TGTGCCAGCAGCGGGCCGACTAGCGGGGCCTACGAGCAGTACTTC
CASSGPTSGAYEQYF
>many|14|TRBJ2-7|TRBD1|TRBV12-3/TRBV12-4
TGTGCCAGCAGTTTTGGGACAGGGACCTACGAGCAGTACTTC
CASSFGTGTYEQYF
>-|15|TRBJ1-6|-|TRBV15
TGTGCCACCAGCAGAGACAGGCAGGACAATTCACCCCTCCGCTTT
CATSRDRQDNSPLRF
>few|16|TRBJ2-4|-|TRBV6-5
TGTGCCAGCAGTTACTCGAAAAGAGTCGGCGAGAACATTCAGTACTTC
CASSYSKRVGENIQYF
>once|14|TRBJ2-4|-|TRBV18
TGTGCCAGCTCACCACCGGACAGCAAAAACATTCAGTACTTC
CASSPPDSKNIQYF
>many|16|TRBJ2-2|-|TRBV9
TGTGCCAGCAGTCAGTCCGGGGGAACGGGCACCGGGGAGCTGTTTTTT
CASSQSGGTGTGELFF
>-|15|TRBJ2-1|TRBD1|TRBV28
TGTGCCAGCAGTTCGGGGACAGGTGGGATCAATGAGCAGTTCTTC
CASSSGTGGINEQFF
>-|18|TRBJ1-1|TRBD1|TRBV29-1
TGCAGCGTTGATCCAGGGGGACTTAAGAGGGTGGTGAACACTGAAGCTTTCTTT
CSVDPGGLKRVVNTEAFF
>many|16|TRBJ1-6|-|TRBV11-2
TGTGCCAGCCGCTCACTCCAAGGCAGTAATAATTCACCCCTCCACTTT
CASRSLQGSNNSPLHF
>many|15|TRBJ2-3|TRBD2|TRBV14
TGTGCCAGCAGCTTCCTAGCGGCCAACACAGATACGCAGTATTTT
CASSFLAANTDTQYF
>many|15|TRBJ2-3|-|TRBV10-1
TGCGCCAGCAGTGTTTCGTCAGCCCACACAGATACGCAGTATTTT
CASSVSSAHTDTQYF
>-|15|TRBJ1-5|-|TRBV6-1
TGTGCCAGCAGGACGACACCCGGCCCCAATCAGCCCCAGCATTTT
CASRTTPGPNQPQHF
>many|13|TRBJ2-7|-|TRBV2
TGTGCCAGCAGACCCAGACAGACCTACGAGCAGTACTTC
CASRPRQTYEQYF
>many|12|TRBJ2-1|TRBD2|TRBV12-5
TGTGCTAGTGGTTTGGTAGCGGGACGGCAGTTCTTC
CASGLVAGRQFF
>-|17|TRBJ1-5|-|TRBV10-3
TGTGCCATCAGTGAGTCCCTGTCCCCCGGTAGTGATCAGCCCCAGCATTTT
CAISESLSPGSDQPQHF
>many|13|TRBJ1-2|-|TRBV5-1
TGCGCCAGCATGGGGGCCCCCTCCTATGGCTACACCTTC
CASMGAPSYGYTF
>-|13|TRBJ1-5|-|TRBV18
TGTGCCAGCTCACAAAACAGCAATCAGCCCCAGCATTTT
CASSQNSNQPQHF
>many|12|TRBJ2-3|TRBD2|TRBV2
TGTGCCAGCCTAACCCCAGGGACTAAGCAGTATTTT
CASLTPGTKQYF
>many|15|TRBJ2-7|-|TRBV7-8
TGTGCCAGCAGCATCGGGACGGATCTTCTATACGAGCAGTACTTC
CASSIGTDLLYEQYF
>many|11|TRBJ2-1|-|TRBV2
TGTGCCAGCAGTACATACAATGAGCAGTTCTTC
CASSTYNEQFF
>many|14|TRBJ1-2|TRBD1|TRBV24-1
TGTGCCACCAGTGATCGGGGACAGAACTATGGCTACACCTTC
CATSDRGQNYGYTF
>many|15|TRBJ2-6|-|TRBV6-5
TGTGCCAGCAGTTATCAGGGGAGGGGAGCCAACGTCCTGACTTTC
CASSYQGRGANVLTF
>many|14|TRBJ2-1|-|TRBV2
TGTGCCAGCGGTAGGCGGGGGCCGGGTAATGAGCAGTTCTTC
CASGRRGPGNEQFF
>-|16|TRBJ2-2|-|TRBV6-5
TGTGCCAGCAGTTACGGCGGGACCTTCATGGGCGGGGAGCTGTTTTTT
CASSYGGTFMGGELFF
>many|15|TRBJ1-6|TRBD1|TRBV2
TGTGCCAGCATATCGAGACAGGGCTATAATTCACCCCTCCACTTT
CASISRQGYNSPLHF
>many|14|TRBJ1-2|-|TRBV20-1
TGCAGTGCTGGGGGACCGGAGGACCGCTATGGCTACACCTTC
CSAGGPEDRYGYTF
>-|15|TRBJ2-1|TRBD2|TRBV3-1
TGTGCCAGCAGCCCTAGCGGGGGTTTGGGGAATGAGCAGTTCTTC
CASSPSGGLGNEQFF
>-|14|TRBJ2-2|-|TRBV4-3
TGCGCCAGCAGCGAAGACAGGAACACCGGGGAGCTGTTTTTT
CASSEDRNTGELFF
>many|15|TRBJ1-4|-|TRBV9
TGTGCCAGCAGCGTAGGGGCAGGGAGAAATGAAAAACTGTTTTTT
CASSVGAGRNEKLFF
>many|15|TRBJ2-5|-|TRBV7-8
TGTGCCAGCAGCTCGCGACCGGGAAACCAAGAGACCCAGTACTTC
CASSSRPGNQETQYF
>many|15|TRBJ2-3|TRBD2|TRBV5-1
TGCGCCAGCACCGGAGGAGCGGGAGGCACAGATACGCAGTATTTT
CASTGGAGGTDTQYF
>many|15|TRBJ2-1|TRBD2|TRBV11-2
TGTGCCAGCAGCCTAGCGGGGGGGACTTGGGATGAGCAGTTCTTC
CASSLAGGTWDEQFF
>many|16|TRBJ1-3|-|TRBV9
TGTGCCAGCAGCGTAGGGCCGGGGTTACGGGGAAACACCATATATTTT
CASSVGPGLRGNTIYF
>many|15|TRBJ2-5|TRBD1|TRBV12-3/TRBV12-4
TGTGCCAGCAGCAGACAGGGAGCCCTCCAAGAGACCCAGTACTTC
CASSRQGALQETQYF
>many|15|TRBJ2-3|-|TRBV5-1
TGCGCCAGCAGCTTGGAAACAGGAAGGAAAGATACGCAGTATTTT
CASSLETGRKDTQYF
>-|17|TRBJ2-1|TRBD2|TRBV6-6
TGTGCCAGCAGTTACAGGGCTAGCGGGGACTCCTACAATGAGCAGTTCTTC
CASSYRASGDSYNEQFF
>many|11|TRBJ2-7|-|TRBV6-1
TGTGCCAGCAGTGAGGGATACGAGCAGTACTTC
CASSEGYEQYF
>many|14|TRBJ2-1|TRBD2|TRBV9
TGTGCCAGCAGCCCCGAGGGGGGGACTAGCCGGCAGTTCTTC
CASSPEGGTSRQFF
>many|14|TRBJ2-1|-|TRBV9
TGTGCCAGCAGCAGAGGGGCTAGTTTGAGTGAGCAGTTCTTC
CASSRGASLSEQFF
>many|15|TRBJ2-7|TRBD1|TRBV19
TGTGCCAGTAGTATGACGGGACAGGGATCCTACGAGCAGTACTTC
CASSMTGQGSYEQYF
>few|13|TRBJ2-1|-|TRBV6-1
TGTGCCACCCGACGACCGACTTACAATGAGCAGTTCTTC
CATRRPTYNEQFF
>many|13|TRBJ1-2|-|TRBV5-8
TGTGCCAGCAGCTTGATGGGGGTATATGGCTACACCTTC
CASSLMGVYGYTF
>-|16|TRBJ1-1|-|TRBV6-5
TGTGCCAGCAGTTACTCCGCGGGGGGGGTTAGGGCTGAAGCTTTCTTT
CASSYSAGGVRAEAFF
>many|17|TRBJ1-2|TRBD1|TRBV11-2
TGTGCCAGCAGCTTAGGGTACAGGGGGCCGGGGAGCTATGGCTACACCTTC
CASSLGYRGPGSYGYTF
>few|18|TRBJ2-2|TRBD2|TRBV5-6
TGTGCCAGCAGCTTGGCACTAATACTAGCGGGAGACACCGGGGAGCTGTTTTTT
CASSLALILAGDTGELFF
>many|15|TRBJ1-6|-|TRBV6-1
TGTGCCAGCAGTGAAGTACGAGGGGAAAATTCACCCCTCCACTTT
CASSEVRGENSPLHF
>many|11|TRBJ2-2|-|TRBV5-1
TGCGCCAGCAGTTCGAACGGGGAGCTGTTTTTT
CASSSNGELFF
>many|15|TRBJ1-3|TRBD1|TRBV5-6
TGTGCCAGCGGATACAGGGGACTCACTGGAAACACCATATATTTT
CASGYRGLTGNTIYF
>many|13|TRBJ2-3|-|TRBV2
TGTGCCAGCAGTTTACAGGGTTCAGATACGCAGTATTTT
CASSLQGSDTQYF
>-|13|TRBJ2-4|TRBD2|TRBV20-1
TGCAGTGCTCCCCCGGGGGGAAAAAACATTCAGTACTTC
CSAPPGGKNIQYF
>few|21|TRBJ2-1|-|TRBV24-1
TGTGCCACCAGTGATTTTAGGGTGGGAGGGGGGGGCGGGAATTCCTACAATGAGCAGTTCTTC
CATSDFRVGGGGGNSYNEQFF
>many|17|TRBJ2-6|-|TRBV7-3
TGTGCCAGCAGCCAAAGCCCGGGATCGACTGGGGCCAACGTCCTGACTTTC
CASSQSPGSTGANVLTF
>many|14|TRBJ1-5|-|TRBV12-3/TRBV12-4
TGTGCCAGCACCCCCGGACGGAGCAATCAGCCCCAGCATTTT
CASTPGRSNQPQHF
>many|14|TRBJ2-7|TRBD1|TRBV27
TGTGCCAGCAGTCTCGACAGGGGAATAAGAGAGCAGTACTTC
CASSLDRGIREQYF